These T cell receptor beta chains were read from a single sample in a study of shared clonotypes between healthy human individuals. The table came from immunoSEQ multiplex PCR; TCRdb's copy has only in-frame clones and leaves some out. Counted here are approximately 2.5 million clones, roughly 92% occurring once; the ten biggest clones make up 0.13% to 0.15%. The sample taken for sequencing was naive CD4+ T cells sorted from blood. Source of these receptors: a man between 18 and 29 years old in good health. Each CDR3 is given with its conserved first and last residue. D genes are given only for firm matches. For some rows the clone size is stated as once, few or many, or as a class when expanded; others skip it.

clone_size j_call v_call d_call cdr3_nt cdr3_aa
- TRBJ2-7 TRBV20-1 - TGCAGTGCTAGTGACACCTACGAGCAGTACTTC CSASDTYEQYF
- TRBJ1-5 TRBV5-1 - TGCGCCAGCAGCGTCGCGTCGGGTTCTCAGCCCCAGCATTTT CASSVASGSQPQHF
- TRBJ2-7 TRBV7-9 TRBD1 TGTGCCAGCAGCTCCGTGGACAGGGGCTACGAGCAGTACTTC CASSSVDRGYEQYF
- TRBJ1-4 TRBV5-5 - TGTGCCAGCAGGTCTGGAGGGACACCTTCTGAAAAACTGTTTTTT CASRSGGTPSEKLFF
- TRBJ2-7 TRBV5-1 TRBD2 TGCGCCAGCAGCGCAGGACTAGCGGGAGTCTTGGTCGACGAGCAGTACTTC CASSAGLAGVLVDEQYF
- TRBJ1-2 TRBV28 - TGTGCCAGCAGTTCCGGAGGGGTTTTCTATGGCTACACCTTC CASSSGGVFYGYTF
- TRBJ1-1 TRBV29-1 TRBD1 TGCAGCGTGGAAGACAGGGGAGGCACTGAAGCTTTCTTT CSVEDRGGTEAFF
once TRBJ1-2 TRBV28 - TGTGCCAGCACCTCGCCCGGCTACGGTGGCTACACCTTC CASTSPGYGGYTF
- TRBJ2-5 TRBV7-2 TRBD2 TGTGCCAGCAGCTTGCTAGCGGGGGGGCAAGAGACCCAGTACTTC CASSLLAGGQETQYF
- TRBJ1-2 TRBV28 - TGTGCCAGCAGTTTTCTGGGGCAGGGGAACGGCTACACCTTC CASSFLGQGNGYTF
- TRBJ2-5 TRBV7-2 - TGTGCCAGCAGCTTAGCAGGATCTAGGAAAGAGACCCAGTACTTC CASSLAGSRKETQYF
- TRBJ1-5 TRBV5-5 - TGTGCCAGCAGCTCCTGGACGGGGCCCCAGCATTTT CASSSWTGPQHF
- TRBJ1-6 TRBV28 TRBD1 TGTGCCAGCAGTTTATTTGTGGCCGGGACAGGTGGGTCACCCCTCCACTTT CASSLFVAGTGGSPLHF
few TRBJ1-2 TRBV20-1 - TGCAGTGCTACTAGCCAATATGGCTACACCTTC CSATSQYGYTF
- TRBJ2-5 TRBV7-2 - TGTGCCAGCAGCTTATCACGGGGAGGAGAGACCCAGTACTTC CASSLSRGGETQYF
- TRBJ2-7 TRBV18 TRBD2 TGTGCCAGCTCACCACCTCCCCATTCGACTAGCGGGATCGGATACGAGCAGTACTTC CASSPPPHSTSGIGYEQYF
- TRBJ2-5 TRBV30 TRBD2 TGTGCCTGGAGTGGATCAGCGGGGCAAGAGACCCAGTACTTC CAWSGSAGQETQYF
- TRBJ1-4 TRBV7-9 - TGTGCCAGCAGCGAGGGCTCCAGAATTAATGAAAAACTGTTTTTT CASSEGSRINEKLFF
- TRBJ1-6 TRBV6-1 - TGTGCCAGCAGTGGAGCGGTGGTTGGATCACCCCTCCACTTT CASSGAVVGSPLHF
- TRBJ1-4 TRBV6-6 - TGTGCCAGCAGTTTCCAACAGGGTTTCGGGGAAAAACTGTTTTTT CASSFQQGFGEKLFF
- TRBJ2-7 TRBV7-2 - TGTGCCAGCAGCTTAGAGGTGTTGGGCTCCTACGAGCAGTACTTC CASSLEVLGSYEQYF
- TRBJ1-2 TRBV6-5 - TGTGCCAGCAGTTACTGGGGGCGCCAAGGCTACACCTTC CASSYWGRQGYTF
- TRBJ2-3 TRBV10-1 - TGCGCCAGCAGTGTCGGAGATACGCAGTATTTT CASSVGDTQYF
- TRBJ1-1 TRBV5-5 - TGTGCCAGCAGCCTCCATACAATTGAAGCTTTCTTT CASSLHTIEAFF
- TRBJ2-5 TRBV6-1 - TGTGCCAGCAGTGAAGTTGGAGTCCGGGGAGAGACCCAGTACTTC CASSEVGVRGETQYF
- TRBJ1-6 TRBV7-9 TRBD1 TGTGCCAGCAGCGCCGGGACAGGGAACTATAATTCACCCCTCCACTTT CASSAGTGNYNSPLHF
- TRBJ2-5 TRBV2 - TGTGCCAGCAGGGACAGCCGGGAAGAGACCCAGTACTTC CASRDSREETQYF
once TRBJ2-6 TRBV2 - TGTGCCAGCAAATCCGGGGCCAACGTCCTGACTTTC CASKSGANVLTF
- TRBJ2-5 TRBV10-1 TRBD1 TGCGCCAGCAGTCGGACAGGGGGGGACGAGACCCAGTACTTC CASSRTGGDETQYF
- TRBJ1-1 TRBV11-2 - TGTGCCAGCAGCATCAGGCTGGACACTGAAGCTTTCTTT CASSIRLDTEAFF
once TRBJ2-5 TRBV5-4 - TGTGCCAGCAGCTTGGCGGGGTTGGAGACCCAGTACTTC CASSLAGLETQYF
few TRBJ1-5 TRBV19 - TGTGCCAGTAGTCTATCAACAGGGATCCAGCCCCAGCATTTT CASSLSTGIQPQHF
- TRBJ2-1 TRBV7-2 - TGTGCCAGCAGCTTAAGCTCTTGGGCTACCGAGCAGTTCTTC CASSLSSWATEQFF
- TRBJ1-1 TRBV29-1 - TGCAGCGTTGAGGTCAGCCGGAAATTGAACACTGAAGCTTTCTTT CSVEVSRKLNTEAFF
- TRBJ2-1 TRBV10-3 TRBD2 TGTGCCATCAGTGAGGACGGGACTAGCAACTACAATGAGCAGTTCTTC CAISEDGTSNYNEQFF
- TRBJ2-5 TRBV15 TRBD1 TGTGCCACCAGCAGAGTCGACAGGGGGATGGAGACCCAGTACTTC CATSRVDRGMETQYF
once TRBJ1-1 TRBV21-1 - TGTGCCAGCACCCCCGACCCCCCGGGACAGGGAATCACTGAAGCTTTCTTT CASTPDPPGQGITEAFF
- TRBJ1-2 TRBV30 - TGTGCCTGGAGTGGGACGGGGGCAAGGAACTATGGCTACACCTTC CAWSGTGARNYGYTF
- TRBJ2-7 TRBV10-3 - TGTGCCATCAGTCTCTCGGCCGCCGGGGACTACGAGCAGTACTTC CAISLSAAGDYEQYF
once TRBJ2-2 TRBV6-5 - TGTGCCAGCTCCCAGGGTGGTAGCACCGGGGAGCTGTTTTTT CASSQGGSTGELFF
- TRBJ2-3 TRBV11-3 TRBD2 TGTGCCAGCAGCTCTAAAGCTAGCGGGGGGGCAAATACGCAGTATTTT CASSSKASGGANTQYF
- TRBJ2-2 TRBV5-1 - TGCGCCAGCAGCTCCACCAGCCTTACCCTGGTCACCGGGGAGCTGTTTTTT CASSSTSLTLVTGELFF
- TRBJ1-1 TRBV28 - TGTGCCAGCAGTCCACACTCGGGGAACACTGAAGCTTTCTTT CASSPHSGNTEAFF
- TRBJ1-2 TRBV5-1 TRBD1 TGCGCCAGCAGCTTGGCCGGGACAGGGGGCCACGGCTACACCTTC CASSLAGTGGHGYTF
- TRBJ2-7 TRBV10-2 - TGCGCCAGCAGTGATTACCTCGCAACCTCGGTGAGCTCCTACGAGCAGTACTTC CASSDYLATSVSSYEQYF
- TRBJ1-1 TRBV7-6 TRBD1 TGTGCCAGCAGCCCCCGGGGGTACCCGGTTACAGGGGGGAACACTGAAGCTTTCTTT CASSPRGYPVTGGNTEAFF
once TRBJ1-6 TRBV7-2 - TGTGCCAGCAGCTTAGTTCGATACCATTCACCCCTCCACTTT CASSLVRYHSPLHF
- TRBJ2-7 TRBV7-9 - TGTGCCAGCGCGACGGGGGTACACTCCTACGAGCAGTACTTC CASATGVHSYEQYF
- TRBJ1-5 TRBV27 - TGTGCCAGCAGATACCGATCGGGCGGGAATCAGCCCCAGCATTTT CASRYRSGGNQPQHF
- TRBJ2-7 TRBV2 - TGTGCCAGCAGTGAAGCCCGGACGAGAACCTACGAGCAGTACTTC CASSEARTRTYEQYF
- TRBJ1-2 TRBV11-2 - TGTGCCAGCAGCTTAGGACCCTATGGCTACACCTTC CASSLGPYGYTF
- TRBJ2-7 TRBV6-1 - TGTGCCAGCATCCCAGGGTTTTTGTCCTACGAGCAGTACTTC CASIPGFLSYEQYF
- TRBJ2-5 TRBV18 TRBD2 TGTGCCAGCTCACCCCCGAACCTAGCGGACCAAGAGACCCAGTACTTC CASSPPNLADQETQYF
- TRBJ1-6 TRBV15 TRBD1 TGTGCCACCAGCAGGGGGACAGGGGGGGTACCCCTCCACTTT CATSRGTGGVPLHF